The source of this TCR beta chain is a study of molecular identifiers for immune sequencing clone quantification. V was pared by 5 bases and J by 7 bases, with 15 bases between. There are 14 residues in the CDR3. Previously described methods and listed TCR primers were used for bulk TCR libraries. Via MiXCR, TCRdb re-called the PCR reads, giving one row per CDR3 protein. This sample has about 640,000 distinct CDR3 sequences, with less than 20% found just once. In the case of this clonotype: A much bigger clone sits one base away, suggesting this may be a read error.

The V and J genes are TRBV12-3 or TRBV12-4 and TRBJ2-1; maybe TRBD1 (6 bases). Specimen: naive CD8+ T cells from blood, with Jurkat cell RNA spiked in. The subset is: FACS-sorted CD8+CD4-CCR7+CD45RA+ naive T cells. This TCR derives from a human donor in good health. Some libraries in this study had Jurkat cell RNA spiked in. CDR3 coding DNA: TGTGCCAGCAGTCCAACGGACAGTGGTAATGAGCAGTTCTTC. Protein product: CASSPTDSGNEQFF.